This T cell receptor (beta chain) comes out of a study of T and B cells in COVID-19 patients. Across the study: At median age approximately 36 years, recovered patients were younger than active-infection patients at just over 65.

TRB was amplified from about 250-500 ng of blood genomic DNA. TRB rearrangements were amplified by multiplex PCR with BIOMED2 TRB-A/B primers. TCRdb independently ran MiXCR on the multiplex PCR reads; one entry per CDR3 protein. This table holds approximately 16,000 distinct CDR3 sequences, about a quarter found once. CDR1 is SGHDT and CDR2 is YYEEEE in the germline V gene. The CDR3 covers 12 residues. V lost 4 bases to trimming and J lost 6 bases, with 11 bases between them. Study-level points and caveats: CD4+, regulatory T cell, CD8+ and sorted SARS-CoV-2-responsive or tetramer+ T cells were not yet sequenced.

This clonotype was seen many times. Its antigen is unidentified. Sequenced material: blood. This receptor was identified in a human donor who had recovered from COVID-19. The J gene is TRBJ2-7, the V gene TRBV5-6, with a tentative D call TRBD1 (6 bases). CDR3 region: CASSRQVREQYF. CDR3 sequence (DNA): TGTGCCAGCAGCAGACAGGTCCGCGAGCAGTACTTC.